The 9 T cell receptor beta chains listed next were all sequenced from one sample in a study of radiotherapy plus CTLA-4 blockade in lung cancer. Sequenced by immunoSEQ multiplex PCR; TCRdb stores in-frame clones only, minus some. The sample lists over 85,000 clones, about 91% occurring once. This specimen was peripheral blood, taken from a patient treated with radiotherapy plus ipilimumab. All receptors come from a human donor with non-small cell lung cancer that progressed on radiotherapy plus ipilimumab.

In this sample, this clone turned up once. The chain couples TRBV4-2 to TRBJ1-2; 8 bases are shared with TRBD1. The V gene end was trimmed by 1 base and the J gene end by 3 bases; junction bases not matched to a gene: 10. This CDR3 comprises 17 residues. Germline CDR1 is LGHNA and CDR2 is YNFKEQ. CDR3 region: CASSQAPSVQGDYGYTF. The CDR3, as DNA: TGTGCCAGCAGCCAAGCCCCGTCGGTACAGGGGGACTATGGCTACACCTTC.

The chain links TRBV2 to TRBJ2-4, with D hard to call. This CDR3 comprises 16 residues. Between the trimmed V and J ends, which lost 1 base and 1 base, there was a span of 11 bases. Looked up from germline, CDR1 is SNHLY and CDR2 is FYNNEI. In DNA form, the CDR3 reads TGTGCCAGCAGTGAAGATCCTTGGCCGGCCAAAAACATTCAGTACTTC. It codes for CASSEDPWPAKNIQYF.

The chain uses TRBV6-6 and TRBJ2-7; D gene uncertain. Germline V gives CDR1 MNHNY, CDR2 SVGAGI (reference sequence). The CDR3 is 14 residues long. Trimming shortened V by 4 bases and J by 4 bases, and 14 bases separated the two germline ends. CDR3 residues: CASSSAAERYEQYF. The CDR3 region has the DNA TGTGCCAGCAGTTCTGCTGCGGAGAGATACGAGCAGTACTTC.

This clone was counted between two and nine times. The chain has TRBV4-2 and TRBJ1-3, with a tentative D call TRBD1 (6 bases). The CDR3 has 15 residues. V lost 0 bases and J lost 3, with 9 bases in between. Germline V gene sequence: CDR1 LGHNA, CDR2 YNFKEQ. The CDR3 nucleotides are TGTGCCAGCAGCCAAGACGCAGGGGATGGAAACACCATATATTTT. Residues: CASSQDAGDGNTIYF.

The CDR3: CASSEARGLAGGVYEQYF. The CDR3 nucleotides are TGTGCCAGCAGTGAAGCGCGGGGACTAGCGGGAGGGGTTTACGAGCAGTACTTC. This chain connects TRBV2 to TRBJ2-7; 16 bases are shared with TRBD2. Trimming took 0 bases from V and 4 from J; bases not matched to a gene: 6. The CDR3 runs 18 residues. Germline CDR1 reads SNHLY; CDR2 reads FYNNEI.

The J gene is TRBJ2-2, the V gene TRBV30, with D possibly being TRBD1 (6 bases). The CDR3 covers 14 residues. Germline V lookup: CDR1 GTSNPN, CDR2 SVGIG (reference sequence). V was clipped by 7 bases and J by 4 bases, with 16 bases between them. The CDR3 here is CASGESPGTGELFF. The CDR3, as DNA: TGTGCCTCAGGGGAGAGCCCGGGCACCGGGGAGCTGTTTTTT.

The V and J genes are TRBV10-1 and TRBJ2-1, with TRBD2 matching over 11 bases. Trimming at V came to 1 base and at J to 5 bases, leaving 10 bases not matched to a gene. Germline V gene data show CDR1 as WNHNN and CDR2 as SYGVQD (reference sequence). This CDR3 comprises 18 residues. CDR3 sequence: CASSEYAPGTSGHNEQFF. Here the CDR3 DNA reads TGCGCCAGCAGTGAGTACGCACCCGGGACTAGCGGCCACAATGAGCAGTTCTTC.

The V call is TRBV20-1, the J call TRBJ1-2, with a tentative D call TRBD1 (6 bases). Germline V lookup: CDR1 DFQATT, CDR2 SNEGSKA (reference sequence). This CDR3 is built from 11 residues. Here the CDR3 reads CSAGVFYGYTF. CDR3 bases: TGCAGCGCAGGGGTGTTCTATGGCTACACCTTC.

The chain has TRBV9 and TRBJ2-1; 12 bases map to TRBD2. The CDR3 runs 14 residues. Germline V gene sequence: CDR1 SGDLS, CDR2 YYNGEE. V shed 6 bases and J 9 bases; nucleotides not matched to a gene: 7. Here the CDR3 reads CASTPGLAGTEQFF. The CDR3 nucleotides read TGTGCCAGCACGCCCGGACTAGCGGGGACTGAGCAGTTCTTC.